This TCR beta chain was profiled in a study of T-cell reconstitution after alpha-beta-depleted transplantation in children. The study's findings and limits: At around two months after transplant, the alpha-beta T cells were reportedly derived from several hundred expanded clones that came from non-depleted graft cells. From newly produced T cells came most of the T-cell counts and diversity one year after transplant.

CDR3 length: 19 amino acids. The V segment lost 3 bases and the J segment 9 bases; nucleotides outside the gene matches: 21. Germline CDR1 SGHVS, CDR2 FNYEAQ. Unique molecular identifiers were built into the TCRbeta library. TCRdb analysed the PCR reads with MiXCR anew, one entry per CDR3 protein. The data contain about 830,000 distinct CDR3 sequences, 16% of them singletons. Points on this clonotype: Antigen specificity is unknown.

The sequencing here drew on PBMCs, mostly from graft donor cells, taken 360 days after TCRalphabeta/CD19-depleted stem cell transplant. This receptor was identified in a male patient between 10 and 17 years old who had a stem cell transplant for acute lymphoblastic leukemia, so the T cells may come from the graft donor. The rearrangement joins TRBV7-6 to TRBJ2-1; 9 nucleotides match TRBD2. CDR3 coding DNA: TGTGCCAGCAGCTTGTTTGTGGCGGGTAGCGGGAGACCAGGCGGTGAGCAGTTCTTC. Translation: CASSLFVAGSGRPGGEQFF. The full variable domain, in which reference TRBV7-6 and TRBJ2-1 provide the parts outside the CDR3, is GAGVSQSPRYKVTKRGQDVALRCDPISGHVSLYWYRQALGQGPEFLTYFNYEAQQDKSGLPNDRFSAERPEGSISTLTIQRTEQRDSAMYRCASSLFVAGSGRPGGEQFFGPGTRLTVL.